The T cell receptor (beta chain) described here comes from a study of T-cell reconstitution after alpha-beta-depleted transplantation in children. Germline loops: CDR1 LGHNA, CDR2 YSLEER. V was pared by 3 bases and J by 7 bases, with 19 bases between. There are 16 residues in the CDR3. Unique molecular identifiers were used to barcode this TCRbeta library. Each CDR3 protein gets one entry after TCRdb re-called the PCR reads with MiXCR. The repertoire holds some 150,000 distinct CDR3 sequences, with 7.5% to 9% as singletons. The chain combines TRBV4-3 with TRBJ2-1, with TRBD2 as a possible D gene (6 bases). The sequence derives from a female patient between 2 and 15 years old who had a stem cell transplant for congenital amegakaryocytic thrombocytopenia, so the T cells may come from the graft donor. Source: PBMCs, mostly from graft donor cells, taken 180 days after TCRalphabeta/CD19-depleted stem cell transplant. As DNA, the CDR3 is TGCGCCAGCAGCCACCGACTAGTCCCTCTAGAAAATGAGCAGTTCTTC. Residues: CASSHRLVPLENEQFF.